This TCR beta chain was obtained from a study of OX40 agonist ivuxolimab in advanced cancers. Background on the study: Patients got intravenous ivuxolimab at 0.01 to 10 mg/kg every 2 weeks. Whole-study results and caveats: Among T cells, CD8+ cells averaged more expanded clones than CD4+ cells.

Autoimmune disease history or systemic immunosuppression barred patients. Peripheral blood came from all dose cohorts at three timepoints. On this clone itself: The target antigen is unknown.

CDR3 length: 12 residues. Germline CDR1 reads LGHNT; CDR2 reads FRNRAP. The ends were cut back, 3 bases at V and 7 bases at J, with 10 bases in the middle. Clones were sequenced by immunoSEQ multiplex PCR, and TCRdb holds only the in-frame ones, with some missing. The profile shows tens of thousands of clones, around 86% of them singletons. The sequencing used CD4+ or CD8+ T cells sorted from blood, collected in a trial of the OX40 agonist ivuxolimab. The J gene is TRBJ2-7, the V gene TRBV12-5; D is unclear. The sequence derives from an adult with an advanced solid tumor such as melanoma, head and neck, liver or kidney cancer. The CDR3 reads CASGLKGNEQYF. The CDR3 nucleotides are TGTGCTAGTGGTTTAAAGGGAAATGAGCAGTACTTC.